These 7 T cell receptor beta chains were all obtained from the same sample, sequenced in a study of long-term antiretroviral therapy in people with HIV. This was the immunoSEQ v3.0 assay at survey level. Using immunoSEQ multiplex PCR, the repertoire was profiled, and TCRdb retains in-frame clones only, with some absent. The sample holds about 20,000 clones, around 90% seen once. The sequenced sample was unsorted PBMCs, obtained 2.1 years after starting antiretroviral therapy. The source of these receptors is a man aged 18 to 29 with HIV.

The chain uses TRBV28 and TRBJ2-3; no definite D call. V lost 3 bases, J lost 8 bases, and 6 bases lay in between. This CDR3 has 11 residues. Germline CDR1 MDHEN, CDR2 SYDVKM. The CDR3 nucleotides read TGTGCCAGCAGTTTTAGTGGTACGCAGTATTTT. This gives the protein CASSFSGTQYF. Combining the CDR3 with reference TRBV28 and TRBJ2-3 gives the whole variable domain DVKVTQSSRYLVKRTGEKVFLECVQDMDHENMFWYRQDPGLGLRLIYFSYDVKMKEKGDIPEGYSVSREKKERFSLILESASTNQTSMYLCASSFSGTQYFGPGTRLTVL.

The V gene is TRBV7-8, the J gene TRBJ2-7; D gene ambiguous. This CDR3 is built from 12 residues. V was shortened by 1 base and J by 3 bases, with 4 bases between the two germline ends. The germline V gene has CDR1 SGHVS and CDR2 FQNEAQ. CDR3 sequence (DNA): TGTGCCAGCAGCTTAGGAGACTACGAGCAGTACTTC. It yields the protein CASSLGDYEQYF.

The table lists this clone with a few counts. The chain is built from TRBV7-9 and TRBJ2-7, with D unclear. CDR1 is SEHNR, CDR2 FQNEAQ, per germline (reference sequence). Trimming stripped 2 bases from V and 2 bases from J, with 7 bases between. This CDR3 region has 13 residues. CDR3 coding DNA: TGTGCCAGCAGCTTAACGGGTACCTACGAGCAGTACTTC. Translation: CASSLTGTYEQYF.

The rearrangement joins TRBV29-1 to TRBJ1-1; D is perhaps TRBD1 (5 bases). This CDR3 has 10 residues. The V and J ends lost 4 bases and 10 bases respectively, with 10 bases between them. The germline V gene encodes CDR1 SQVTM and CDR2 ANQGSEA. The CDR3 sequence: CSVGEGVAFF. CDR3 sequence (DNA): TGCAGCGTTGGGGAAGGGGTAGCTTTCTTT.

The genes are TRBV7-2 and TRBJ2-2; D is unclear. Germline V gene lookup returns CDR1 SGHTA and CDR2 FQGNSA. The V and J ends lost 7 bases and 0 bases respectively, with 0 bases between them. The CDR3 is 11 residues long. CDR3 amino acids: CASTNTGELFF. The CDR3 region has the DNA TGTGCCAGCACGAACACCGGGGAGCTGTTTTTT. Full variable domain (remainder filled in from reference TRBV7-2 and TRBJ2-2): GAGVSQSPSNKVTEKGKDVELRCDPISGHTALYWYRQSLGQGLEFLIYFQGNSAPDKSGLPSDRFSAERTGGSVSTLTIQRTQQEDSAVYLCASTNTGELFFGEGSRLTVL.

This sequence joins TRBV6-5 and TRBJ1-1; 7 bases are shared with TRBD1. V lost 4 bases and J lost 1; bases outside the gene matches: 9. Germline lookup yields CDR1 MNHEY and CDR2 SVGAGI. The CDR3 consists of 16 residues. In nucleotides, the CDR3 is TGTGCCAGCAGTTCAAGACAGGGAGCTCCGAACACTGAAGCTTTCTTT. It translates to CASSSRQGAPNTEAFF.

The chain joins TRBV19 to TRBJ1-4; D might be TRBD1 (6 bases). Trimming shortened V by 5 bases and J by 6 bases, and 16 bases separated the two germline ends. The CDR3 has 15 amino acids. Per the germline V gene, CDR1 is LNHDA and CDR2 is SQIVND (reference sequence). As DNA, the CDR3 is TGTGCCAGTAGTCGCGCTACAGGGCTATATGAAAAACTGTTTTTT. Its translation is CASSRATGLYEKLFF.